These 4 T cell receptor beta chains share one sample of origin, sequenced in a study of cytomegalovirus exposure and HLA in healthy donors. A multiplex PCR was run with 60 Vbeta primers and 13 Jbeta primers. Assay: immunoSEQ multiplex PCR; the TCRdb copy retains only in-frame clones and omits some. The sample has about 150,000 clones; roughly 77% are singletons. The sequenced sample consisted of PBMCs. The source of these receptors is a man aged 30 to 39 in good health and CMV-seropositive.

The rearrangement links TRBV5-1 to TRBJ1-1; 10 bases map to TRBD1. The ends lost 3 bases at V and 8 bases at J; junction bases unmatched: 13. Germline CDR1 reads SGHRS; CDR2 reads YFSETQ. This CDR3 comprises 16 residues. The chain's CDR3 is CASSSKIVGTGAEAFF. The CDR3 nucleotides are TGCGCCAGCAGCTCAAAGATTGTCGGGACAGGGGCCGAAGCTTTCTTT.

The V gene is TRBV2, the J gene TRBJ1-1; D is uncertain. Germline-derived CDR1 and CDR2 are SNHLY and FYNNEI. V was pared by 8 bases and J by 4 bases, with 8 bases between. This CDR3 has 11 amino acids. CDR3 region: CASPRGTEAFF. The CDR3, as DNA: TGTGCCAGCCCCCGGGGCACTGAAGCTTTCTTT. The complete variable domain, with remaining parts taken from reference TRBV2 and TRBJ1-1, reads EPEVTQTPSHQVTQMGQEVILRCVPISNHLYFYWYRQILGQKVEFLVSFYNNEISEKSEIFDDQFSVERPDGSNFTLKIRSTKLEDSAMYFCASPRGTEAFFGQGTRLTVV.

V is TRBV10-3 and J is TRBJ1-2, with a possible D match to TRBD1 (6 bases). V shed 0 bases and J shed 4 bases, with 12 bases lying between them. Germline lookup yields CDR1 ENHRY and CDR2 SYGVKD. This CDR3 is built from 15 residues. The CDR3, as DNA: TGTGCCATCAGTGAGTCGGGGGGGCGAGGCTATGGCTACACCTTC. It encodes CAISESGGRGYGYTF.

The J gene is TRBJ1-1, the V gene TRBV10-1, with D possibly TRBD1 on 5 matching bases. The CDR3 has 20 residues. From germline, CDR1 is WNHNN and CDR2 SYGVQD (reference sequence). The germline V and J ends were trimmed by 4 bases and 0 bases, with 27 bases remaining between them. DNA for the CDR3: TGCGCCAGCAGTGCCGACCCCTTAGGCGGGGCTGATATGGTGAACACTGAAGCTTTCTTT. Residues: CASSADPLGGADMVNTEAFF.